A selection of T cell receptor beta chains follows, all from one sample in a study of T cell changes during pregnancy in multiple sclerosis. Sequenced by immunoSEQ multiplex PCR; TCRdb stores in-frame clones only, minus some. Of nearly 110,000 clones listed, 85% to 95% are singletons. The sample in question was peripheral blood, obtained in the third trimester of pregnancy. Receptors were obtained from a female donor in good health, enrolled as a control in a pregnancy study. The CDR3 runs from the conserved cysteine through the conserved F or W. A D gene is named only where the DNA matches it firmly. Size values are once, few and many counts, or a class for expanded clones, and some rows have none.

j_gene: TRBJ1-6
d_gene: .
abundance: .
len: 14
v_gene: TRBV11-3
CDR3aa: CASSGGPVDSPLHF
CDR3nt: TGTGCCAGCAGCGGGGGCCCCGTAGATTCACCCCTCCACTTT

j_gene: TRBJ1-5
d_gene: .
abundance: .
len: 13
v_gene: TRBV30
CDR3aa: CAWSQTGNQPQHF
CDR3nt: TGTGCCTGGAGTCAGACTGGCAATCAGCCCCAGCATTTT

j_gene: TRBJ1-5
d_gene: TRBD1
abundance: .
len: 15
v_gene: TRBV5-1
CDR3aa: CASSTGTDQYQAQHF
CDR3nt: TGCGCCAGCAGCACCGGGACAGATCAGTATCAGGCCCAGCATTTT

j_gene: TRBJ2-1
d_gene: TRBD2
abundance: .
len: 16
v_gene: TRBV6-6
CDR3aa: CASSYLTGGADNEQFF
CDR3nt: TGTGCCAGCAGTTACCTCACCGGGGGGGCGGACAATGAGCAGTTCTTC

j_gene: TRBJ1-2
d_gene: .
abundance: .
len: 12
v_gene: TRBV6-5
CDR3aa: CASRNGESGYTF
CDR3nt: TGTGCCAGCAGAAACGGGGAGAGCGGCTACACCTTC

j_gene: TRBJ1-2
d_gene: .
abundance: .
len: 13
v_gene: TRBV30
CDR3aa: CAWSVGSVYGYTF
CDR3nt: TGTGCCTGGAGTGTCGGGTCAGTCTATGGCTACACCTTC

j_gene: TRBJ2-2
d_gene: TRBD2
abundance: .
len: 16
v_gene: TRBV4-3
CDR3aa: CASSQDRLAYTGELFF
CDR3nt: TGCGCCAGCAGCCAAGATCGACTAGCCTACACCGGGGAGCTGTTTTTT

j_gene: TRBJ2-5
d_gene: .
abundance: .
len: 11
v_gene: TRBV5-8
CDR3aa: CASSSLETQYF
CDR3nt: TGTGCCAGCAGCTCCTTAGAGACCCAGTACTTC

j_gene: TRBJ1-1
d_gene: .
abundance: .
len: 13
v_gene: TRBV29-1
CDR3aa: CSVAQGMNTEAFF
CDR3nt: TGCAGCGTTGCTCAGGGTATGAACACTGAAGCTTTCTTT

j_gene: TRBJ1-2
d_gene: TRBD1
abundance: once
len: 18
v_gene: TRBV7-2
CDR3aa: CASSLVVSGQGTAGGYTF
CDR3nt: TGTGCCAGCAGCTTAGTTGTTTCGGGACAGGGGACGGCTGGTGGCTACACCTTC

j_gene: TRBJ1-4
d_gene: TRBD1
abundance: .
len: 15
v_gene: TRBV5-4
CDR3aa: CASSQTGATNEKLFF
CDR3nt: TGTGCCAGCAGCCAGACAGGGGCAACTAATGAAAAACTGTTTTTT

j_gene: TRBJ2-5
d_gene: .
abundance: .
len: 13
v_gene: TRBV12-5
CDR3aa: CASGFGGWETQYF
CDR3nt: TGTGCTAGTGGTTTTGGAGGGTGGGAGACCCAGTACTTC

j_gene: TRBJ1-5
d_gene: TRBD1
abundance: .
len: 19
v_gene: TRBV7-4
CDR3aa: CASSLLLEFRDRENQPQHF
CDR3nt: TGTGCCAGCAGCTTATTACTAGAGTTTCGGGACAGGGAGAATCAGCCCCAGCATTTT

j_gene: TRBJ2-3
d_gene: .
abundance: .
len: 13
v_gene: TRBV7-9
CDR3aa: CASSLENRDTQYF
CDR3nt: TGTGCCAGCAGCCTCGAGAACAGGGATACGCAGTATTTT